This T cell receptor beta chain came from a study of T cell repertoires in cytomegalovirus infection. The wider study: TCR beta signatures that were public indicated CMV infection and matching HLA type. Whole-study results and caveats: The study found HLA-C-restricted CMV-specific TCR beta clonotypes dominating the ex vivo response.

At least ten counts were recorded for this clonotype. Its antigen is currently unknown. Trimming cost V 2 bases and J 3 bases; bases outside gene matches: 5. The CDR3 has 15 amino acids. The V gene's germline CDR1 is SEHNR and CDR2 FQNEAQ (reference sequence). TCRdb processed the reads anew with MiXCR; each CDR3 protein has one entry. The sample has about 260,000 distinct CDR3 sequences; roughly 13% are singletons. The chain joins TRBV7-9 to TRBJ2-5, with 8 positions matching TRBD1. Sequencing was done on a sample of PBMCs. The origin of this receptor is a human donor in good health (CMV status not recorded). Some clones in this sample may be carry-over from other donors' samples. CDR3 protein: CASSLPGTGKETQYF. The CDR3 DNA is TGTGCCAGCAGCTTACCCGGGACAGGCAAAGAGACCCAGTACTTC.